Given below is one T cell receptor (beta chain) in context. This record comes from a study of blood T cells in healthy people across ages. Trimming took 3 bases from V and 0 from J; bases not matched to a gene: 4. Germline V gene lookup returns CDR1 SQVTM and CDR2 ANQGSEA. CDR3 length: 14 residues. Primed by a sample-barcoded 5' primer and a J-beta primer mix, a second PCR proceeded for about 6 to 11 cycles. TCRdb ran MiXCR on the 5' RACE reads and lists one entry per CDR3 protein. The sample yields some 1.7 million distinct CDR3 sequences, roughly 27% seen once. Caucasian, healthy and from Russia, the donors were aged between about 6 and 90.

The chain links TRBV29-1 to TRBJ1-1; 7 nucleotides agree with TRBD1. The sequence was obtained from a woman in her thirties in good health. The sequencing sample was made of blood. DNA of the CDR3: TGCAGCGTTGAGACAGGGAGAATGAACACTGAAGCTTTCTTT. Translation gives CSVETGRMNTEAFF.